Listed below are T cell receptor beta chains from one sample, sequenced in a study of beta chain features in type 1 diabetes. Sequencing was performed with immunoSEQ multiplex PCR; in TCRdb, only in-frame clones are kept and a portion is missing. The sample has about 300,000 clones; roughly 13% are singletons. Sequenced material: naive CD4+ T cells from blood. The receptors here all came from a woman aged 18-29 years with type 1 diabetes. CDR3s include the opening cysteine and the closing phenylalanine or tryptophan. Fields, in order: J gene, D gene, V gene, clone size, CDR3 DNA, CDR3 protein. D genes are given only for firm matches. The listing skips clone size in some rows; elsewhere it reads once, few, many or a size class.

TRBJ2-1	TRBD2	TRBV7-2	few	TGTGCCAGCAGCCCACTTAGACTAGCGAACTACAATGAGCAGTTCTTC	CASSPLRLANYNEQFF
TRBJ2-7	.	TRBV19	few	TGTGCCAGTAGCCTACAGGGAGGGAGCCCCTACGAGCAGTACTTC	CASSLQGGSPYEQYF
TRBJ1-5	.	TRBV2	.	TGTGCCAGCAGCCAAGACAGGAGAAGCAATCAGCCCCAGCATTTT	CASSQDRRSNQPQHF
TRBJ2-5	TRBD2	TRBV7-2	few	TGTGCCAGCAGCTTAGTGTCTAGCGGGAACGTAGAGACCCAGTACTTC	CASSLVSSGNVETQYF
TRBJ2-2	.	TRBV19	.	TGTGCCAGTAGTATTGATCTCCGGCGGGAGAACACCGGGGAGCTGTTTTTT	CASSIDLRRENTGELFF
TRBJ1-1	TRBD1	TRBV5-5	.	TGTGCCAGCAGCTTGACAGGGGACACTGAAGCTTTCTTT	CASSLTGDTEAFF
TRBJ2-7	.	TRBV6-1	few	TGTGCCAGCAGCGACAATATCCACAGCTACGAGCAGTACTTC	CASSDNIHSYEQYF
TRBJ2-7	TRBD1	TRBV6-6	few	TGTGCCAGCAGTAGCGGGACAGGGGGGGAGCAGTACTTC	CASSSGTGGEQYF
TRBJ1-2	.	TRBV6-5	few	TGTGCCAGCAGACCCCCAGGTGGCAGCTTCAACACCTTC	CASRPPGGSFNTF
TRBJ1-5	TRBD1	TRBV30	few	TGTGCCTGGAGTGTACAGGGGGCGCCCCGTCAGCCCCAGCATTTT	CAWSVQGAPRQPQHF
TRBJ1-2	.	TRBV29-1	.	TGCAGCGTTGGGCCTCAGGGCCAGGGCTACACCTTC	CSVGPQGQGYTF
TRBJ2-1	TRBD2	TRBV9	few	TGTGCCAGCAGCCCCCAGAGGGCGGGAGTTGATGAGCAGTTCTTC	CASSPQRAGVDEQFF
TRBJ2-3	.	TRBV12-2	.	TGTGCAAGTCGCTTACGGACTAGCGGTACACATGATACGCAGTATTTT	CASRLRTSGTHDTQYF
TRBJ1-5	TRBD1	TRBV5-1	few	TGCGCCAGCAGCTTAGCACAGGGGAAGGGGCAGCCCCAGCATTTT	CASSLAQGKGQPQHF
TRBJ2-5	.	TRBV9	.	TGTGCCAGCAGCGTAGGACTTGAGGAGACCCAGTACTTC	CASSVGLEETQYF
TRBJ1-2	.	TRBV5-6	.	TGTGCCAGCAGCTTGGAAAGGACAAACTATGGCTACACCTTC	CASSLERTNYGYTF
TRBJ2-3	TRBD2	TRBV30	.	TGTGCCTGGAGTACAGACGGGGGGAAGGATACGCAGTATTTT	CAWSTDGGKDTQYF
TRBJ1-5	.	TRBV19	few	TGTGCCAGTAGTATACAGGGTAAGCAGCCCCAGCATTTT	CASSIQGKQPQHF
TRBJ1-5	.	TRBV30	.	TGTGCCTGGAGTGTAGCCCTGGGCAATCAGCCCCAGCATTTT	CAWSVALGNQPQHF
TRBJ2-1	TRBD2	TRBV7-6	.	TGTGCCAGCAGTCCTTGGACTAGCGGGAGTTCCTACAATGAGCAGTTCTTC	CASSPWTSGSSYNEQFF
TRBJ1-2	.	TRBV30	.	TGTGCCTGGAATTCGGGGGGCTGGAACTATGGCTACACCTTC	CAWNSGGWNYGYTF
TRBJ2-1	.	TRBV4-1	.	TGCGCCAGCAGCCAAGCCCCAGGCTACAATGAGCAGTTCTTC	CASSQAPGYNEQFF
TRBJ2-3	TRBD2	TRBV4-3	.	TGCGCCAGCAGGAATTTGGGACAAGCGGGAGGGTTAGCAGATACGCAGTATTTT	CASRNLGQAGGLADTQYF
TRBJ2-1	.	TRBV6-5	.	TGTGCCAGCAGTACCCAGACAGAGCAGTTCTTC	CASSTQTEQFF
TRBJ2-7	.	TRBV2	.	TGTGCCAGCAGTCCCAGGACTACTTCCTACGAGCAGTACTTC	CASSPRTTSYEQYF
TRBJ2-7	TRBD2	TRBV7-2	few	TGTGCCAGCAGCCCGTTGGGACTAGCGGGGGAGCAGTACTTC	CASSPLGLAGEQYF
TRBJ2-7	.	TRBV7-6	.	TGTGCCAGCAGCTCGCTGACGGAGACGGCCGAGCAGTACTTC	CASSSLTETAEQYF
TRBJ1-2	TRBD1	TRBV19	.	TGTGCCAGTAGTAAACCGACAGGGCACTATGGCTACACCTTC	CASSKPTGHYGYTF
TRBJ2-7	.	TRBV10-3	.	TGTGCCATCAGACCCGGGACTGCAATCTACGAGCAGTACTTC	CAIRPGTAIYEQYF
TRBJ1-1	.	TRBV7-2	.	TGTGCCAGCAGCTTAGCGGAGCATGCGGGGTCTAAGACTTTCTTT	CASSLAEHAGSKTFF
TRBJ2-1	.	TRBV5-5	few	TGTGCCAGCAGCATGACAGAAGGAAGGAATGAGCAGTTCTTC	CASSMTEGRNEQFF
TRBJ2-1	.	TRBV5-4	.	TGTGCCAGCAGCTTCCACAGGGGGGGCTCCTACAATGAGCAGTTCTTC	CASSFHRGGSYNEQFF
TRBJ2-7	TRBD2	TRBV5-6	few	TGTGCCAGCAGCTCCATACTAGCGGGAGTGGAAGAGCAGTACTTC	CASSSILAGVEEQYF
TRBJ2-1	TRBD2	TRBV7-2	.	TGTGCCAGCAATATAGCGGGAGAGCAGTTCTTC	CASNIAGEQFF
TRBJ2-1	TRBD2	TRBV19	few	TGTGCCAGTAGTATCTCTAGCGGGATAGTGTACAATGAGCAGTTCTTC	CASSISSGIVYNEQFF
TRBJ2-1	TRBD2	TRBV7-2	few	TGTGCCAGCAGCTTAGTTCCGGGCGGGAGCAATGAGCAGTTCTTC	CASSLVPGGSNEQFF